The sequence of this TCR beta chain was determined in a study of beta chain features in type 1 diabetes. Findings and limits, study-wide: Shortening that was moderate but significant affected the TCRB CDR3s of Type 1 diabetes patients in all four CD4+ subsets.

V trimming: 0 bases; J trimming: 8 bases; junction bases outside the gene matches: 10. CDR3 length: 17 amino acids. The germline CDR1 and CDR2 sequences are MGHDK and SYGVNS. This clone was picked up a small number of times. Its cognate antigen is unknown. Isolated RNA was reverse transcribed in full, so expressed TCRB transcripts were sequenced. Only in-frame clones appear in the TCRdb table, and some are missing; sequencing was by immunoSEQ multiplex PCR. Here the sample spans about 250,000 clones, about a tenth being singletons. This sequence originates from a man aged 30 to 39 with type 1 diabetes. Sample: naive CD4+ T cells from blood. The chain has TRBV25-1 and TRBJ1-6; TRBD1 matches at 7 bases. The CDR3 DNA follows: TGTGCCAGCAGTGAATACCTCCCGGGACAGCTCCATTCACCCCTCCACTTT. It translates to CASSEYLPGQLHSPLHF.